Presented here are 17 T cell receptor beta chains from one specimen sequenced in a study of cytomegalovirus exposure and HLA in healthy donors (dated by TCRdb to the late 2010s). The library came from the immunoSEQ multiplex PCR assay. A mixture of 60 forward primers for TCR Vbeta segments and 13 reverse primers for TCR Jbeta segments was used in the multiplex PCR. As stored in TCRdb, this immuneACCESS dataset retains in-frame rearrangements with V and J assigned. A fraction of the clones does not appear; measured against another copy, unresolved V genes explain less than half of the discrepancy, and the remainder lacks a known reason. For this sample there are about 130,000 clones; just under 80% appear just once. The ten largest account for about 4.5% of the sample. Sequenced material: PBMCs. The receptors were gathered from a young man in good health.

The chain links TRBV6-5 to TRBJ1-5; possibly TRBD1 for D (6 bases). This CDR3 is built from 15 residues. CDR1 is MNHEY, CDR2 SVGAGI, per germline. V lost 0 bases, J lost 5 bases, and 11 bases lay in between. The CDR3 loop reads CASSYSGGPDQPQHF. CDR3 coding DNA: TGTGCCAGCAGTTACTCGGGGGGGCCCGATCAGCCCCAGCATTTT.

The V gene is TRBV21-1, the J gene TRBJ2-7; the tabulated D call, TRBD2, remains unverified against the DNA. TRBV21-1 is a pseudogene. This CDR3 has 16 residues. CDR3 in DNA: TGTGCCAGCAGCAAAGGTAGCTTTGCGTGCTCCTACGAGCAGTACTTC. Translated, it gives CASSKGSFACSYEQYF.

This clone occurred a few times. V usage is TRBV10-1 and J usage is TRBJ2-7; 8 bases map to TRBD1. CDR1 is WNHNN and CDR2 is SYGVQD in the germline V gene (reference sequence). This CDR3 region has 16 residues. With 6 bases clipped from V and 6 bases from J, the junction kept 16 bases outside the gene matches. The CDR3 region has the DNA TGCGCCAGCAGCCCCGCGGGGACAGGCCTCGGGGGCGAGCAGTACTTC. As protein: CASSPAGTGLGGEQYF.

The rearrangement joins TRBV7-2 to TRBJ1-2, with D tentatively TRBD1 (5 bases). Trimming removed 2 bases from V and 2 bases from J, with 12 bases in between. Germline CDR1 is SGHTA and CDR2 is FQGNSA. The CDR3 spans 15 residues. CDR3: CASSLWGDGNYGYTF. Written as DNA, the CDR3 is TGTGCCAGCAGCTTATGGGGGGACGGAAACTATGGCTACACCTTC.

This chain uses TRBV6-1 with TRBJ2-7; TRBD1 matches 9 bases. The CDR3 has 17 residues. V shed 3 bases, J shed 5 bases, and the junction held 14 bases outside the gene matches. CDR1 MNHNS and CDR2 SASEGT come from the germline V gene. CDR3 amino acids: CASSDYSSGQGHHEQYF. The CDR3 nucleotides are TGTGCCAGCAGTGACTATAGCTCGGGACAGGGCCATCACGAGCAGTACTTC.

V is TRBV11-2 and J is TRBJ2-7; perhaps TRBD2 as D (6 bases). Looked up from germline, CDR1 is SGHAT and CDR2 is FQNNGV. The CDR3 has 15 amino acids. Trimming removed 1 base at V and 9 bases at J, with 19 bases between. For the CDR3, the DNA is TGTGCCAGCAGCTTAGCGGGGCTAGCGCGCGGCGGGCAGTACTTC. Amino acid sequence: CASSLAGLARGGQYF. The complete variable domain, with remaining parts taken from reference TRBV11-2 and TRBJ2-7, reads EAGVAQSPRYKIIEKRQSVAFWCNPISGHATLYWYQQILGQGPKLLIQFQNNGVVDDSQLPKDRFSAERLKGVDSTLKIQPAKLEDSAVYLCASSLAGLARGGQYFGPGTRLTVT.

The chain links TRBV27 to TRBJ1-5; D possibly corresponds to TRBD1 (5 bases). The CDR3 covers 13 residues. The V gene lost 6 bases and the J gene lost 6 bases, with 12 bases spanning the gap. The germline CDR1 and CDR2 sequences are MNHEY and SMNVEV (reference sequence). CDR3 region: CASRGQGSQPQHF. CDR3 nucleotide sequence: TGTGCCAGCAGGGGCCAGGGTAGTCAGCCCCAGCATTTT.

The gene calls are TRBV28 and TRBJ2-5; a possible D gene is TRBD1 (8 bases). Trimming removed 2 bases at V and 7 bases at J, with 20 bases between. Germline V lookup: CDR1 MDHEN, CDR2 SYDVKM. The CDR3 length is 16 residues. The CDR3, as DNA: TGTGCCAGCAGTTTAAGGCACTTGACAGGGGAGGGGACCCAGTACTTC. Protein product: CASSLRHLTGEGTQYF.

V gene TRBV29-1 combines with J gene TRBJ2-3; 7 nucleotides align to TRBD2. In germline, CDR1 is SQVTM, CDR2 ANQGSEA. CDR3 length: 14 residues. V was clipped by 4 bases and J by 6 bases; unmatched bases: 10. The CDR3 region is CSVGGGRGKDTQYF. In DNA, the CDR3 is TGCAGCGTTGGGGGGGGGAGGGGCAAGGATACGCAGTATTTT.

The chain couples TRBV15 to TRBJ2-3; TRBD1 is a possible D gene (6 bases). V dropped 1 base and J dropped 4 bases, with 12 bases sitting between them. Per the germline V gene, CDR1 is LNHNV and CDR2 is YYDKDF (reference sequence). The CDR3 extends over 15 amino acids. The CDR3 loop is CATSRGTAFPDTQYF. The CDR3 DNA reads TGTGCCACCAGCAGAGGGACAGCGTTCCCAGATACGCAGTATTTT.

The chain joins TRBV19 to TRBJ2-5, with D hard to call. Per the germline V gene, CDR1 is LNHDA and CDR2 is SQIVND (reference sequence). V was pared by 5 bases and J by 4 bases, with 14 bases between. CDR3 length: 14 amino acids. This CDR3 reads CASSPRTNGETQYF. The CDR3 DNA reads TGTGCCAGTAGTCCCCGAACTAATGGAGAGACCCAGTACTTC.

The chain combines TRBV27 with TRBJ1-2; perhaps TRBD1 as D (5 bases). V lost 5 bases and J 7 bases, leaving 17 bases between the germline ends. Germline lookup yields CDR1 MNHEY and CDR2 SMNVEV (reference sequence). CDR3 length equals 14 residues. For the CDR3, the DNA is TGTGCCAGCAGTCTCTGGGGGGGGGAAGGTGGCTACACCTTC. Protein sequence: CASSLWGGEGGYTF.

This chain joins TRBV7-9 and TRBJ2-1, with TRBD1 matching 7 bases. V was clipped by 2 bases and J by 6 bases; unmatched bases: 13. CDR3 length: 17 amino acids. Germline CDR1 is SEHNR and CDR2 is FQNEAQ (reference sequence). CDR3 nucleotide sequence: TGTGCCAGCAGCTTAAGAGCCGACAGGGTAGGAACCAATGAGCAGTTCTTC. Protein: CASSLRADRVGTNEQFF.

The chain carries TRBV2 and TRBJ2-1; TRBD2 matches at 13 bases. Germline V gives CDR1 SNHLY, CDR2 FYNNEI. The CDR3 runs to 16 residues. Trimming cost V 5 bases and J 12 bases; bases outside gene matches: 13. In nucleotides, the CDR3 is TGTGCCAGCAGTAAAACCGGGACTAGCGGGATCCTGGGGCAGTTCTTC. Residues: CASSKTGTSGILGQFF.

The rearrangement joins TRBV6-5 to TRBJ1-5, with D possibly TRBD1 on 5 matching bases. The CDR3 spans 16 residues. Germline CDR1 and CDR2: MNHEY and SVGAGI. Deletions cut 7 bases from V and 1 base from J, with 17 bases between. The CDR3 spells CASTYSWTSSNQPQHF. Here the CDR3 DNA reads TGTGCCAGCACCTACTCATGGACATCCAGCAATCAGCCCCAGCATTTT.

This clone showed up just once. The chain combines TRBV14 with TRBJ2-1; D perhaps matches TRBD2 (6 bases). Trimming stripped 5 bases from V and 2 bases from J, with 7 bases between. The germline CDR1 and CDR2 sequences are SGHDN and FVKESK. The CDR3 spans 13 residues. CDR3 in DNA: TGTGCCAGCAGCGCGGGAACCTACAATGAGCAGTTCTTC. It is translated as CASSAGTYNEQFF.

Concerning this clone: The germline gene is not matched at one end of the junction; a read error may be the cause. The J gene is TRBJ2-5, the V gene TRBV15; TRBD2 aligns across 12 bases. Germline lookup yields CDR1 LNHNV and CDR2 YYDKDF (reference sequence). This CDR3 is built from 16 residues. The CDR3 is CAASRVTSGSGETQYF. CDR3 sequence (DNA): TGTGCCGCCAGCAGAGTGACTAGCGGGAGTGGGGAGACCCAGTACTTC.